This TCR beta chain was sequenced during a study of blood T cell repertoires in COVID-19. About the research overall: There were acute and convalescent COVID-19 samples, and they came from the United States, Italy and Spain. Sample material is recorded as cDNA or gDNA derived from T cells, B-cell-depleted T cells, or PBMCs.

The CDR3 is made up of 13 amino acids. Germline V gene sequence: CDR1 GTSNPN, CDR2 SVGIG (reference sequence). The ends lost 3 bases at V and 8 bases at J; junction bases unmatched: 7. In assigning cohorts, the study relied on participant-reported clinical history. Per the study methods: Nucleated cell number was recorded as an estimate derived from reference gene primer amplification. The assay was immunoSEQ multiplex PCR, and TCRdb's table has in-frame clones only and misses some. V and J calls and clone size are given by that table; D and trimming were obtained from the DNA. The table has about 400,000 clones, nearly 90% seen once.

This chain joins TRBV30 and TRBJ1-5, with 7 bases lining up with TRBD1. The receptor comes from a woman between 40 and 50 years old with acute COVID-19. Sequencing was done on a sample of PBMCs or T cells enriched from blood (not recorded which). CDR3 loop: CAWRDRAREPQHF. CDR3 nucleotide sequence: TGTGCCTGGAGAGACAGGGCTAGGGAGCCCCAGCATTTT.